This entry is about one T cell receptor beta chain. RNA transcripts served as the template for amplifying TCR beta CDR3 regions. First-round RT-PCR of the TCR CDR3 relied on the HTBI primer set. TCRdb re-analysed the multiplex PCR reads in MiXCR, keeping a single row per CDR3 protein. This table has about 640,000 distinct CDR3 sequences, about a fifth appearing once. The data are from a study of T cells in Graves' hyperthyroidism and ophthalmopathy. The CDR3 is 14 amino acids. V dropped 3 bases and J dropped 14 bases, with 17 bases sitting between them. CDR1 and CDR2 from the germline V gene are MDHEN and SYDVKM. Exclusions: uncontrolled infection, other autoimmune disease, pregnancy, lactation. Diagnostic decisions used clinical symptoms, serum thyroxine and TRAb, thyroid ultrasound and orbital computed tomography. It was 8.5 to 10 ml of fresh peripheral blood that supplied the PBMCs.

The sample was blood. This rearrangement joins TRBV28 to TRBJ1-6; no firm D call. This TCR was sampled from a man aged 25 to 40 with Graves' ophthalmopathy. Here the CDR3 DNA reads TGTGCCAGCAGTTTTGGTTTCGTTGGGTCAGCCCTCCACTTT. Its translation is CASSFGFVGSALHF.